One sample yielded the 10 T cell receptor beta chains listed below, sequenced in a study of cytomegalovirus exposure and HLA in healthy donors. With 60 Vbeta and 13 Jbeta primers, the PCR was carried out. Sequencing used immunoSEQ multiplex PCR; TCRdb keeps in-frame clones, though not all of them. Of some 130,000 clones listed, approximately 83% are singletons. Sequenced sample: PBMCs. The receptors here all came from a man in his forties or fifties in good health and CMV-seronegative.

This clone appeared a few times. The V and J genes are TRBV11-3 and TRBJ2-7, with TRBD1 as a possible D gene (5 bases). The CDR3 totals 14 residues. Germline values: CDR1 SGHNT, CDR2 YENEEA. Trimming removed 5 bases at V and 6 bases at J, with 17 bases between. The CDR3 region is CASSRREMRTEQYF. CDR3 nucleotides: TGTGCCAGCAGCCGCAGGGAAATGCGGACCGAGCAGTACTTC. Filled out from reference TRBV11-3 and TRBJ2-7, the complete variable domain reads EAGVVQSPRYKIIEKKQPVAFWCNPISGHNTLYWYLQNLGQGPELLIRYENEEAVDDSQLPKDRFSAERLKGVDSTLKIQPAELGDSAVYLCASSRREMRTEQYFGPGTRLTVT.

This clone was seen only a few times. The chain joins TRBV5-4 to TRBJ1-2; no clear D. The V gene's germline CDR1 is SGHNT and CDR2 YYREEE (reference sequence). CDR3 size: 13 residues. Deletions cut 0 bases from V and 13 bases from J, with 16 bases between. Here the CDR3 DNA reads TGTGCCAGCAGCTTGGGCGGAACCTATGGCGGCACCTTC. Encoded protein: CASSLGGTYGGTF.

The chain couples TRBV6-4 to TRBJ2-3, with D unresolved. V lost 2 bases and J lost 3, with 9 bases in between. The length of the CDR3 is 14 residues. CDR1 is MRHNA, CDR2 SNTAGT, per germline. CDR3 in amino acids: CASSDLAGTDTQYF. The CDR3 nucleotides are TGTGCCAGCAGTGACCTCGCCGGGACAGATACGCAGTATTTT.

The rearrangement joins TRBV18 to TRBJ1-4; D not resolved. This CDR3 comprises 13 residues. V lost 2 bases and J lost 4, with 5 bases in between. The germline V gene encodes CDR1 KGHSH and CDR2 LQKENI. CDR3 coding DNA: TGTGCCAGCTCACCAGGCCTTAATGAAAAACTGTTTTTT. Residues: CASSPGLNEKLFF. The full variable domain, completed using reference TRBV18 and TRBJ1-4, is NAGVMQNPRHLVRRRGQEARLRCSPMKGHSHVYWYRQLPEEGLKFMVYLQKENIIDESGMPKERFSAEFPKEGPSILRIQQVVRGDSAAYFCASSPGLNEKLFFGSGTQLSVL.

In this sample, this clone turned up a few times. J is TRBJ2-2 and V is TRBV2, with 16 bases lining up with TRBD2. Germline V lookup: CDR1 SNHLY, CDR2 FYNNEI. CDR3 length equals 17 residues. Trimming removed 6 bases from V and 5 bases from J; junction bases left unmatched: 6. CDR3 sequence reads: CASRPGLAGGWTGELFF. CDR3 nucleotides: TGTGCCAGCAGGCCGGGACTAGCGGGAGGGTGGACCGGGGAGCTGTTTTTT.

This clone ranks as medium-sized (0.01 to 0.1%). The chain couples TRBV6-1 to TRBJ2-3; 10 bases map to TRBD2. Trimming cost V 0 bases and J 5 bases; bases outside gene matches: 5. The CDR3 runs 16 residues. The germline V gene encodes CDR1 MNHNS and CDR2 SASEGT. CDR3 DNA sequence: TGTGCCAGCAGTGAAGCCCTAGCGGGAGTGATAGATACGCAGTATTTT. It yields the protein CASSEALAGVIDTQYF.

V is TRBV4-1 and J is TRBJ1-4, with D possibly matching TRBD1 (5 bases). Deletions cut 4 bases from V and 8 bases from J, with 14 bases between. Germline assignment: CDR1 MGHRA and CDR2 YSYEKL. This CDR3 is 14 amino acids long. The CDR3 loop reads CASSLSGGREKLFF. For the CDR3, the DNA is TGCGCCAGCAGCCTCAGCGGGGGAAGGGAAAAACTGTTTTTT.

The chain couples TRBV4-1 to TRBJ2-2; maybe TRBD2 (5 bases). With 6 bases removed from V and 7 bases from J, the gap between germline ends came to 12 bases. The CDR3 covers 13 residues. Germline V lookup: CDR1 MGHRA, CDR2 YSYEKL. CDR3 DNA sequence: TGCGCCAGCAGGCAGGTTGGAGGCGGGGAGCTGTTTTTT. Encoded protein: CASRQVGGGELFF.

Only a few counts were recorded for this clone. The gene calls are TRBV6-1 and TRBJ2-7, with 10 bases identical to TRBD1. The germline gives CDR1 MNHNS, CDR2 SASEGT. J was trimmed by 5 bases and V by 7 bases; bases with no gene match: 5. This CDR3 contains 13 residues. CDR3: CASTPTGGDEQYF. In DNA form, the CDR3 reads TGTGCCAGCACCCCGACAGGGGGCGACGAGCAGTACTTC.

V usage is TRBV7-9 and J usage is TRBJ1-2; 7 nucleotides line up with TRBD1. This CDR3 comprises 15 residues. The trim removed 0 bases at V and 7 bases at J, leaving 8 bases unmatched. Germline values: CDR1 SEHNR, CDR2 FQNEAQ (reference sequence). The CDR3 spells CASSLAITGEVGYTF. The CDR3 region has the DNA TGTGCCAGCAGCTTAGCCATAACAGGGGAGGTTGGCTACACCTTC.